This T cell receptor (beta chain) was identified during a study of CD8 T cells in Susac syndrome. Study-level background: Eight or nine of the sequenced Susac syndrome patients were in remission, and 5 or 6 had active disease. General study results and limits: The Susac syndrome CD4+ T cell repertoires displayed no clonal expansion.

With random hexamers, roughly 0.5 to 1 ug RNA was reverse transcribed. Coverage of TCR beta CDR3 amplification by immunoSEQ multiplex PCR extended to 54 Vbeta and 13 Jbeta. One entry per CDR3 protein, called by TCRdb with MiXCR from the immunoSEQ multiplex PCR reads. The sample lists approximately 77,000 distinct CDR3 sequences, just over 90% seen once, with roughly 0.5% in the top ten. Comment on this clonotype: Its specificity is not known.

V shed 8 bases and J shed 0 bases, with 17 bases lying between them. Germline values: CDR1 SNHLY, CDR2 FYNNEI. This CDR3 has 15 amino acids. CD8+ and CD4+ T cells from blood underwent TCR beta sequencing. The chain couples TRBV2 to TRBJ2-7; maybe TRBD2 (7 bases). The sample was CD4+ T cells from PBMCs. The TCR comes from a human donor with Susac syndrome. In nucleotides, the CDR3 is TGTGCCAGCCGGGGGGCCAGGTATATCTCCTACGAGCAGTACTTC. It yields the protein CASRGARYISYEQYF.